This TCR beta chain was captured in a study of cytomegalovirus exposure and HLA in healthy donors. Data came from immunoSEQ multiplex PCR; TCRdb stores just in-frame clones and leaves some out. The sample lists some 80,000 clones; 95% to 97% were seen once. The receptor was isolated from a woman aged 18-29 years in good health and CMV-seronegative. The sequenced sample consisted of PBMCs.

The CDR3 loop reads CASSFSRGDTEAFF. The CDR3 DNA is TGTGCCAGCAGCTTCTCACGGGGTGACACTGAAGCTTTCTTT. The chain couples TRBV11-2 to TRBJ1-1; no clear D gene. CDR3 size: 14 residues. V was trimmed by 3 bases and J by 3 bases, leaving 11 bases between them. Germline CDR1 reads SGHAT; CDR2 reads FQNNGV.